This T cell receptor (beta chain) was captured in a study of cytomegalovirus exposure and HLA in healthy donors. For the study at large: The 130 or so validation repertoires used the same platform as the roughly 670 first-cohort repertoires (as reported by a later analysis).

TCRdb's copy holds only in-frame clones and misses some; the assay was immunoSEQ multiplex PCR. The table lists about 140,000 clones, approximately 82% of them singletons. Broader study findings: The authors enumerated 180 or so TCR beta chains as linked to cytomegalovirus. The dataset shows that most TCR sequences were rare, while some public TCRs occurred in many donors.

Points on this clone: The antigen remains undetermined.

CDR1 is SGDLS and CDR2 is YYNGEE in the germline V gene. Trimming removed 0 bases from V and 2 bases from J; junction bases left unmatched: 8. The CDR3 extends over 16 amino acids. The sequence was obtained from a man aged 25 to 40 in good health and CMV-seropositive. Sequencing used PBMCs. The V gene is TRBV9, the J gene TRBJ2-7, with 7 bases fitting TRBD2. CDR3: CASSVGPLAETYEQYF. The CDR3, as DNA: TGTGCCAGCAGCGTAGGGCCCCTAGCGGAAACCTACGAGCAGTACTTC. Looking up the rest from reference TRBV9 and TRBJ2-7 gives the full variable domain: DSGVTQTPKHLITATGQRVTLRCSPRSGDLSVYWYQQSLDQGLQFLIQYYNGEERAKGNILERFSAQQFPDLHSELNLSSLELGDSALYFCASSVGPLAETYEQYFGPGTRLTVT.